The 19 T cell receptor beta chains below all came from one sample that was sequenced in a study of blood T cell repertoires in COVID-19. Sequenced by immunoSEQ multiplex PCR; TCRdb stores in-frame clones only, minus some. The sample gives 330,000 or so clones, approximately 89% of which show up once; 3.5% to 4% is in the top ten. Input material: peripheral blood. Source of these receptors: a woman in her sixties with COVID-19, enrolled during active disease.

The V call is TRBV28, the J call TRBJ1-3, with 9 bases aligning to TRBD1. Trimming removed 5 bases from V and 3 bases from J; junction bases left unmatched: 8. The CDR3 runs 16 residues. The germline V gene has CDR1 MDHEN and CDR2 SYDVKM. The CDR3 sequence is CASSAQQGAGGNTIYF. In DNA, the CDR3 is TGTGCCAGCAGTGCCCAACAGGGGGCTGGTGGAAACACCATATATTTT. Variable domain in full (rest from reference TRBV28 and TRBJ1-3): DVKVTQSSRYLVKRTGEKVFLECVQDMDHENMFWYRQDPGLGLRLIYFSYDVKMKEKGDIPEGYSVSREKKERFSLILESASTNQTSMYLCASSAQQGAGGNTIYFGEGSWLTVV.

V and J are TRBV19 and TRBJ2-1; 13 nucleotides match TRBD2. Germline trimming cut 6 bases from V and 6 bases from J; bases unmatched to any gene: 8. The CDR3 is 16 residues long. From germline, CDR1 is LNHDA and CDR2 SQIVND (reference sequence). Here the CDR3 reads CASSPGGLAGTNEQFF. DNA for the CDR3: TGTGCCAGTAGCCCGGGGGGACTAGCGGGGACCAATGAGCAGTTCTTC.

The chain carries TRBV6-5 and TRBJ1-2; D is possibly TRBD1 (5 bases). V was shortened by 8 bases and J by 7 bases, with 14 bases between the two germline ends. Germline CDR1 and CDR2: MNHEY and SVGAGI. The CDR3 extends over 12 amino acids. The CDR3 reads CASFYLGLGYTF. The CDR3 DNA follows: TGTGCCAGCTTCTATTTGGGGCTTGGCTACACCTTC.

This chain joins TRBV2 and TRBJ1-5; D ambiguous. V lost 6 bases, J lost 6 bases, and 12 bases lay in between. This CDR3 is 13 amino acids long. CDR1 is SNHLY, CDR2 FYNNEI, per germline. This chain's CDR3 is CASSGDGGQPQHF. CDR3 nucleotide sequence: TGTGCCAGCAGCGGTGATGGAGGTCAGCCCCAGCATTTT.

This sequence joins TRBV18 and TRBJ2-2, with a possible D match to TRBD1 (6 bases). The CDR3 covers 16 residues. CDR1 is KGHSH, CDR2 LQKENI, per germline. The germline V and J ends were trimmed by 5 bases and 0 bases, with 13 bases remaining between them. CDR3 bases: TGTGCCAGCTCATCGCGGACAGCTACGAACACCGGGGAGCTGTTTTTT. It codes for CASSSRTATNTGELFF. Based on the CDR3 plus reference TRBV18 and TRBJ2-2, the full variable domain is NAGVMQNPRHLVRRRGQEARLRCSPMKGHSHVYWYRQLPEEGLKFMVYLQKENIIDESGMPKERFSAEFPKEGPSILRIQQVVRGDSAAYFCASSSRTATNTGELFFGEGSRLTVL.

V gene TRBV7-9 combines with J gene TRBJ2-7; 7 bases are shared with TRBD1. V was pared by 3 bases and J by 3 bases, with 17 bases of the junction left unmatched. The CDR3 is made up of 18 amino acids. Germline CDR1 reads SEHNR; CDR2 reads FQNEAQ (reference sequence). The CDR3 DNA reads TGTGCCAGCAGCTTCCCCCCGGGACAGCGAGGGGCAGGCTACGAGCAGTACTTC. Its protein product is CASSFPPGQRGAGYEQYF.

The chain recombines TRBV4-1 with TRBJ2-5; TRBD2 matches 10 bases. The length of the CDR3 is 16 residues. In germline, CDR1 is MGHRA, CDR2 YSYEKL. Trimming cost V 0 bases and J 4 bases; bases outside gene matches: 5. The CDR3 region is CASSQETSGRTETQYF. The CDR3 coding sequence is TGCGCCAGCAGCCAAGAGACTAGCGGGCGGACAGAGACCCAGTACTTC.

This clone was observed a single time. The chain combines TRBV5-1 with TRBJ2-2; 7 nucleotides agree with TRBD1. Trimming cost V 2 bases and J 4 bases; bases outside gene matches: 17. This CDR3 has 19 amino acids. Germline CDR1 SGHRS, CDR2 YFSETQ. CDR3 DNA: TGCGCCAGCAGCTTTCGTGTAGGGGGCGGACCTTCGGGCACCGGGGAGCTGTTTTTT. It yields the protein CASSFRVGGGPSGTGELFF.

This clone was picked up a small number of times. J is TRBJ1-2 and V is TRBV28, with 7 bases that match TRBD1. The germline V gene encodes CDR1 MDHEN and CDR2 SYDVKM. Unmatched junction bases numbered 9, after V lost 6 bases and J lost 2 bases. The CDR3 consists of 15 residues. The DNA for the CDR3 is TGTGCCAGCAGCCTTTATACGGACAGGAACTATGGCTACACCTTC. It translates to CASSLYTDRNYGYTF.

The CDR3 sequence: CASSLAGYAEAFF. In nucleotides, the CDR3 is TGTGCCAGCAGCTTGGCCGGGTACGCTGAAGCTTTCTTT. The chain is built from TRBV5-4 and TRBJ1-1; D remains ambiguous. Trimming pared 0 bases from V and 6 bases from J, leaving 9 bases between. CDR1 is SGHNT, CDR2 YYREEE, per germline (reference sequence). This CDR3 is 13 amino acids long.

This chain joins TRBV5-1 and TRBJ1-4; tentatively, D is TRBD1 (6 bases). There are 14 residues in the CDR3. Germline assignment: CDR1 SGHRS and CDR2 YFSETQ. V dropped 4 bases and J dropped 5 bases, with 12 bases sitting between them. DNA for the CDR3: TGCGCCAGCAGCAAACAGGGAGGGAATGAAAAACTGTTTTTT. Amino acid sequence: CASSKQGGNEKLFF.

The rearrangement joins TRBV29-1 to TRBJ1-1, with 7 bases that match TRBD1. Germline-derived CDR1 and CDR2 are SQVTM and ANQGSEA. V dropped 5 bases and J dropped 4; count of bases not matched to a gene: 7. This CDR3 spans 13 amino acids. Here the CDR3 reads CSVSRGSRTEAFF. The DNA for the CDR3 is TGCAGCGTTTCCAGGGGGTCCCGCACTGAAGCTTTCTTT. Full variable domain (outside the CDR3, taken from reference TRBV29-1 and TRBJ1-1): SAVISQKPSRDICQRGTSLTIQCQVDSQVTMMFWYRQQPGQSLTLIATANQGSEATYESGFVIDKFPISRPNLTFSTLTVSNMSPEDSSIYLCSVSRGSRTEAFFGQGTRLTVV.

The chain has TRBV19 and TRBJ1-2; D gene unclear. The CDR3 loop spans 15 amino acids. V was pared by 1 base and J by 8 bases, with 17 bases between. The germline V gene has CDR1 LNHDA and CDR2 SQIVND (reference sequence). The CDR3 DNA reads as TGTGCCAGTAGTATAGGGCACAACGCGGCTGGCGGCTACACCTTC. Its protein product is CASSIGHNAAGGYTF.

V and J are TRBV2 and TRBJ2-7, with TRBD1 identical over 7 bases. Trimming at V came to 8 bases and at J to 3 bases, leaving 4 bases not matched to a gene. CDR1 is SNHLY, CDR2 FYNNEI, per germline. The CDR3 length is 12 residues. For the CDR3, the DNA is TGTGCCAGCCTACAGGGGATCTACGAGCAGTACTTC. This translates into CASLQGIYEQYF.

V usage is TRBV27 and J usage is TRBJ1-4; 10 bases are shared with TRBD1. CDR3 size: 14 residues. J lost 2 bases, V lost 10 bases, and 4 bases had no gene match. Per the germline V gene, CDR1 is MNHEY and CDR2 is SMNVEV (reference sequence). CDR3 sequence (DNA): TGTGCCACCGGGACAGGGGATACTAATGAAAAACTGTTTTTT. This encodes CATGTGDTNEKLFF.

This chain's CDR3 is CASSYGTASYEQYF. DNA of the CDR3: TGTGCCAGCAGCTATGGGACAGCCTCTTACGAGCAGTACTTC. The rearrangement uses TRBV3-1 (or the pseudogene TRBV3-2) and TRBJ2-7, with 7 positions matching TRBD1. V lost 5 bases and J lost 4; bases outside the gene matches: 8. Looked up from germline, CDR1 is LGHDT and CDR2 is YNNKEL (reference sequence). This CDR3 has 14 amino acids.

This chain joins TRBV24-1 and TRBJ1-1, with 9 bases aligning to TRBD1. The CDR3 spans 15 residues. Germline values: CDR1 KGHDR, CDR2 SFDVKD. V lost 6 bases to trimming and J lost 0 bases; unmatched junction nucleotides: 4. The CDR3 protein is CATSIGTGMNTEAFF. CDR3 nucleotides: TGTGCCACCAGTATCGGGACAGGGATGAACACTGAAGCTTTCTTT.

This chain links TRBV15 with TRBJ1-1; tentative D call: TRBD1 (6 bases). This CDR3 is 14 amino acids long. V lost 5 bases and J 4 bases, leaving 14 bases between the germline ends. CDR1 and CDR2 from the germline V gene are LNHNV and YYDKDF (reference sequence). This chain's CDR3 is CATSGRGFGTEAFF. The CDR3 nucleotides read TGTGCCACCAGCGGCAGGGGTTTCGGCACTGAAGCTTTCTTT.

This sequence joins TRBV30 and TRBJ1-4; TRBD1 agrees at 9 bases. The CDR3 is 16 amino acids. CDR1 and CDR2 (germline): GTSNPN, SVGIG (reference sequence). V dropped 0 bases and J dropped 8; count of bases not matched to a gene: 10. The CDR3 sequence: CAWSVGLGQGCEKLFF. Here the CDR3 DNA reads TGTGCCTGGAGTGTAGGTTTGGGACAGGGATGCGAAAAACTGTTTTTT.